This T cell receptor (beta chain) came from a study of T cell clonality in common variable immunodeficiency. Study outcomes and limitations: What drives increased CVID clonality needs T cell subpopulation sequencing. CVID subjects shared fewer TCRbeta clones than healthy controls did. In common variable immunodeficiency, TCR beta chains reportedly carried fewer deletions and N-nucleotide insertions.

The V gene's germline CDR1 is DFQATT and CDR2 SNEGSKA (reference sequence). V trimming: 1 base; J trimming: 10 bases; junction bases outside the gene matches: 10. The CDR3 covers 15 residues. Sequencing input was equivalent genomic DNA from CVID and controls. Libraries were prepared by immunoSEQ multiplex PCR; TCRdb keeps only in-frame clonotypes and omits some of them. The sample has some 38,000 clones, none seen only once. This clone has ten or more counts. Its antigen is currently unknown. The read halts 3 residues ahead of the CDR3 end, with the missing end drawn from the germline J gene. The specimen was peripheral blood mononuclear cells. The chain has TRBV20-1 and TRBJ2-2; 9 bases line up with TRBD2. The source is a person between 18 and 70 years old in good health. The CDR3 bases that were read are TGCAGTGCTAGAGGGATTAGCGGGAGCGGTGAGGAG. Its protein product is CSARGISGSGEE. The full CDR3 sequence reads CSARGISGSGEELFF.